This TCR beta chain was documented in a study of beta chain features in type 1 diabetes. Overall study results and limits: Equally in patients and controls, shorter templates might have been favored by PCR. When Type 1 diabetes patients were examined, their TCRB CDR3s proved moderately but significantly shorter in all four CD4+ subsets.

The CDR3 totals 15 residues. Germline CDR1 and CDR2: MGHDK and SYGVNS. V shed 3 bases and J shed 4 bases, with 14 bases lying between them. Reverse transcribing all isolated RNA meant expressed TCRB transcripts were sequenced. Assay used: immunoSEQ multiplex PCR; TCRdb lists only in-frame clones, some missing. This sample has 600,000 or so clones, with about 14% found just once. A word on this clone: The antigen is not known.

The genes are TRBV25-1 and TRBJ2-3; maybe TRBD2 (6 bases). The specimen sequenced was naive CD4+ T cells from blood. This receptor was taken from a man between 18 and 29 years old with type 1 diabetes. The CDR3 protein is CASSEQEGLADTQYF. As DNA, the CDR3 is TGTGCCAGCAGTGAGCAGGAGGGCCTCGCAGATACGCAGTATTTT.